One sample yielded the 29 T cell receptor beta chains listed below, sequenced in a study of blood T cell repertoires in COVID-19. The protocol was immunoSEQ multiplex PCR, while the TCRdb copy is restricted to in-frame clones and leaves out a portion. The table lists about 340,000 clones, approximately 86% of them singletons. The sequencing sample was made of peripheral blood. The receptors stem from a woman in her sixties or seventies with COVID-19, enrolled during active disease.

The DNA of the CDR3 is TGCGCCAGCAGTGCCCCGGGAGGCAGAAGCACAGATACGCAGTATTTT. It yields the protein CASSAPGGRSTDTQYF. The rearrangement links TRBV10-1 to TRBJ2-3; TRBD2 agrees at 7 bases. This CDR3 region has 16 residues. Germline assignment: CDR1 WNHNN and CDR2 SYGVQD (reference sequence). Trimming took 4 bases from V and 0 from J; bases not matched to a gene: 7.

J is TRBJ1-2 and V is TRBV11-2, with 12 bases aligning to TRBD1. V was pared by 8 bases and J by 6 bases, with 10 bases of the junction left unmatched. The CDR3 runs to 15 residues. Germline V CDR1 and CDR2: SGHAT, FQNNGV. CDR3 nucleotides: TGTGCCAGCGGGCGACCGGGACAGGGGGCTCATGGCTACACCTTC. Protein: CASGRPGQGAHGYTF.

The CDR3 bases are TGTGCCAGCAGTCGACAGCCAGGCTACGAGCAGTACTTC. Its protein product is CASSRQPGYEQYF. This chain uses TRBV6-5 with TRBJ2-7, with TRBD1 as a possible D gene (5 bases). Germline CDR1 and CDR2: MNHEY and SVGAGI. This CDR3 is 13 amino acids long. The V end was cut by 5 bases, the J end by 3 bases, with 11 bases between.

V gene TRBV3-1 (or the pseudogene TRBV3-2) combines with J gene TRBJ1-2; no reliable D call. The length of the CDR3 is 13 residues. Between the trimmed V and J ends, which lost 1 base and 7 bases, there was a span of 10 bases. From germline, CDR1 is LGHDT and CDR2 YNNKEL (reference sequence). The CDR3 DNA sequence: TGTGCCAGCAGCCAAGCGGGTTTCTTTGGCTACACCTTC. Translation: CASSQAGFFGYTF.

This clone has a handful of counts. This chain links TRBV27 with TRBJ1-2; 7 bases fit TRBD1. The CDR3 is made up of 14 amino acids. Germline CDR1 and CDR2: MNHEY and SMNVEV (reference sequence). V trimming: 5 bases; J trimming: 7 bases; junction bases outside the gene matches: 10. CDR3 region: CASSQQGTGLGYTF. CDR3 nucleotides: TGTGCCAGCAGTCAACAGGGGACCGGCCTTGGCTACACCTTC.

The V call is TRBV11-2, the J call TRBJ1-3; D not resolved. V lost 1 base and J 4 bases, leaving 5 bases between the germline ends. The CDR3 consists of 13 residues. Looked up from germline, CDR1 is SGHAT and CDR2 is FQNNGV. This CDR3 reads CASSLVSGNTIYF. The DNA of the CDR3 is TGTGCCAGCAGCTTAGTTTCGGGAAACACCATATATTTT.

V is TRBV7-6 and J is TRBJ2-3; TRBD2 matches at 8 bases. Germline V gene sequence: CDR1 SGHVS, CDR2 FNYEAQ. There are 16 residues in the CDR3. With V trimmed by 1 base and J by 5 bases, 8 bases remained unmatched. The CDR3 bases are TGTGCCAGCAGCTTAGTCGGAGCGGGGGTGGAAGATACGCAGTATTTT. This encodes CASSLVGAGVEDTQYF.

The V call is TRBV18, the J call TRBJ2-1, with D hard to call. V lost 5 bases to trimming and J lost 1 base, with 9 bases between them. There are 14 residues in the CDR3. Germline V CDR1 and CDR2: KGHSH, LQKENI. The CDR3 loop is CASSASGSYNEQFF. DNA for the CDR3: TGTGCCAGCTCAGCTTCAGGATCCTACAATGAGCAGTTCTTC.

The genes are TRBV18 and TRBJ2-7, with 9 bases lining up with TRBD1. This CDR3 spans 13 amino acids. Germline values: CDR1 KGHSH, CDR2 LQKENI. V was pared by 2 bases and J by 7 bases, with 3 bases of the junction left unmatched. The CDR3 loop reads CASSPGTGWEQYF. The CDR3 DNA follows: TGTGCCAGCTCACCAGGGACAGGGTGGGAGCAGTACTTC.

V gene TRBV7-2 combines with J gene TRBJ1-3, with TRBD1 matching 7 bases. Germline lookup yields CDR1 SGHTA and CDR2 FQGNSA. The CDR3 consists of 17 residues. J was trimmed by 4 bases and V by 5 bases; bases with no gene match: 14. The CDR3 bases are TGTGCCAGCAGCCCGGGACAGCTTGGACTGGGGGGAAACACCATATATTTT. The encoded protein is CASSPGQLGLGGNTIYF.

A few counts support this clone. The V and J genes are TRBV11-2 and TRBJ2-5; no definite D call. This CDR3 has 12 residues. Germline CDR1 SGHAT, CDR2 FQNNGV. With 6 bases removed from V and 3 bases from J, the gap between germline ends came to 8 bases. Here the CDR3 reads CASRNLEETQYF. The CDR3 region has the DNA TGTGCCAGCAGGAACCTAGAAGAGACCCAGTACTTC.

This clone was picked up a small number of times. The V gene is TRBV5-4, the J gene TRBJ2-7, with 13 bases aligning to TRBD2. V lost 4 bases and J lost 8; bases outside the gene matches: 12. Germline CDR1 SGHNT, CDR2 YYREEE (reference sequence). The CDR3 extends over 16 amino acids. CDR3 DNA: TGTGCCAGCAGCACCGGGACTAGCGGGGCGCTGATCAAGCAGTACTTC. Its protein is CASSTGTSGALIKQYF. Filled out from reference TRBV5-4 and TRBJ2-7, the complete variable domain reads ETGVTQSPTHLIKTRGQQVTLRCSSQSGHNTVSWYQQALGQGPQFIFQYYREEENGRGNFPPRFSGLQFPNYSSELNVNALELDDSALYLCASSTGTSGALIKQYFGPGTRLTVT.

The chain carries TRBV6-5 and TRBJ1-6; TRBD1 matches at 10 bases. The trim removed 8 bases at V and 11 bases at J, leaving 6 bases unmatched. Germline CDR1 and CDR2: MNHEY and SVGAGI. There are 13 residues in the CDR3. CDR3 DNA: TGTGCCAGCTCCCAGGGACAGGGGACACCCCTCCACTTT. Protein sequence: CASSQGQGTPLHF.

The J gene is TRBJ1-4, the V gene TRBV6-5, with 7 bases that match TRBD1. CDR1 is MNHEY and CDR2 is SVGAGI in the germline V gene. The CDR3 extends over 14 amino acids. Trimming cost V 6 bases and J 4 bases; bases outside gene matches: 5. CDR3 sequence (DNA): TGTGCCAGCAGCCTCCGGGACAGTAATGAAAAACTGTTTTTT. As protein: CASSLRDSNEKLFF.

This clone is a singleton in its sample. The gene calls are TRBV12-5 and TRBJ1-2, with TRBD1 matching over 7 bases. There are 15 residues in the CDR3. Germline CDR1 and CDR2: LGHNT and FRNRAP. V shed 6 bases and J 4 bases; nucleotides not matched to a gene: 11. Here the CDR3 DNA reads TGTGCTAGTGGGCGGGAGGCAGGGGGTGTCTATGGCTACACCTTC. Translation gives CASGREAGGVYGYTF.

V and J are TRBV18 and TRBJ1-1; TRBD1 might be the D (6 bases). CDR1 is KGHSH, CDR2 LQKENI, per germline. This CDR3 region has 14 residues. Trimming pared 5 bases from V and 0 bases from J, leaving 10 bases between. The CDR3 DNA is TGTGCCAGCTCATCCGGACAGATGAACACTGAAGCTTTCTTT. It is translated as CASSSGQMNTEAFF.

The CDR3 DNA follows: TGCGCCAGCAGCCCTAAGAGACCGGAGAGGGGGCTCCTTTATGGCTACACCTTC. This translates into CASSPKRPERGLLYGYTF. The rearrangement joins TRBV5-1 to TRBJ1-2; 7 bases agree with TRBD1. The V and J ends lost 4 bases and 5 bases, in that order; junction bases with no gene match: 20. The CDR3 is 18 residues long. Germline CDR1 is SGHRS and CDR2 is YFSETQ. The full variable domain, rest sourced from reference TRBV5-1 and TRBJ1-2, is KAGVTQTPRYLIKTRGQQVTLSCSPISGHRSVSWYQQTPGQGLQFLFEYFSETQRNKGNFPGRFSGRQFSNSRSEMNVSTLELGDSALYLCASSPKRPERGLLYGYTFGSGTRLTVV.

A remark on this clone: Other DNA sequences in the same sample also yield this CDR3. The gene calls are TRBV18 and TRBJ1-5, with unresolved D. The length of the CDR3 is 13 residues. Germline-derived CDR1 and CDR2 are KGHSH and LQKENI. The ends were cut back, 3 bases at V and 6 bases at J, with 9 bases in the middle. In nucleotides, the CDR3 is TGTGCCAGCTCACCCGGGAGGTCTCAGCCCCAGCATTTT. It yields the protein CASSPGRSQPQHF.

The V call is TRBV11-3, the J call TRBJ2-3, with 9 bases fitting TRBD1. Trimming took 1 base from V and 3 from J; bases not matched to a gene: 5. CDR3 length equals 16 residues. CDR1 is SGHNT and CDR2 is YENEEA in the germline V gene. The CDR3 DNA is TGTGCCAGCAGCTTAGGGGGACAGGGAGGGACAGATACGCAGTATTTT. This codes for CASSLGGQGGTDTQYF.

The chain has TRBV9 and TRBJ2-2, with TRBD2 as a possible D gene (6 bases). Germline loops: CDR1 SGDLS, CDR2 YYNGEE. V lost 1 base and J 6 bases, leaving 10 bases between the germline ends. The CDR3 spans 14 residues. DNA for the CDR3: TGTGCCAGCAGCGTACAATGGGGGGCCGGGGAGCTGTTTTTT. It codes for CASSVQWGAGELFF.

The genes are TRBV23-1 and TRBJ2-4; D ambiguous. TRBV23-1 qualifies as an ORF whose function is uncertain. Between the trimmed V and J ends, which lost 1 base and 1 base, there was a span of 11 bases. The CDR3 is 16 residues long. In nucleotides, the CDR3 is TGCGCCAGCAGTCAATTCGAGGTTAGGGCCAAAAACATTCAGTACTTC. It is translated as CASSQFEVRAKNIQYF.

The rearrangement joins TRBV20-1 to TRBJ1-3; D is uncertain. The CDR3 spans 13 residues. Per germline, CDR1 DFQATT and CDR2 SNEGSKA (reference sequence). Trimming removed 3 bases from V and 7 bases from J, with 13 bases in between. CDR3 coding DNA: TGCAGTGCTAGTGATGGCGTGAGGAACACCATATATTTT. It yields the protein CSASDGVRNTIYF.

The chain has TRBV5-1 and TRBJ2-3, with D maybe TRBD2 (6 bases). Germline CDR1 and CDR2: SGHRS and YFSETQ. This CDR3 is 12 amino acids long. Trimming removed 4 bases at V and 6 bases at J, with 9 bases between. CDR3 coding DNA: TGCGCCAGCAGCCGGGAGACGGATACGCAGTATTTT. This gives the protein CASSRETDTQYF.

The CDR3 nucleotides are TGTGCCAGTAGCACGGCGGGACTCCCTTACAATGAGCAGTTCTTC. This codes for CASSTAGLPYNEQFF. The chain is built from TRBV19 and TRBJ2-1; D might be TRBD2 (6 bases). In germline, CDR1 is LNHDA, CDR2 SQIVND (reference sequence). V was pared by 6 bases and J by 4 bases, with 16 bases between. The CDR3 is made up of 15 amino acids.

The chain couples TRBV11-1 to TRBJ1-2, with a possible D match to TRBD1 (6 bases). The CDR3 has 14 amino acids. V shed 1 base and J shed 8 bases, with 14 bases lying between them. Germline CDR1 reads SGHAT; CDR2 reads FQDESV (reference sequence). The chain's CDR3 is CASSLGTASWGYTF. DNA of the CDR3: TGTGCCAGCAGCTTAGGGACAGCGAGTTGGGGCTACACCTTC.

The chain recombines TRBV3-1 (or the pseudogene TRBV3-2) with TRBJ2-3; a possible D gene is TRBD2 (6 bases). The germline V gene encodes CDR1 LGHDT and CDR2 YNNKEL (reference sequence). The V gene lost 4 bases and the J gene lost 9 bases, with 11 bases spanning the gap. The CDR3 is made up of 12 amino acids. In nucleotides, the CDR3 is TGTGCCAGCAGCCGGACTAAACAAACGCAGTATTTT. Residues: CASSRTKQTQYF.

This clone was counted a few times. V is TRBV2 and J is TRBJ2-1; 8 bases line up with TRBD2. In germline, CDR1 is SNHLY, CDR2 FYNNEI. The CDR3 totals 14 residues. J lost 5 bases, V lost 8 bases, and 8 bases had no gene match. The CDR3 DNA is TGTGCCAGCGGGCCTAGCGGGTTTAACAATGAGCAGTTCTTC. Residues: CASGPSGFNNEQFF.

The genes are TRBV24-1 and TRBJ1-2; D remains ambiguous. The length of the CDR3 is 12 residues. V was cut by 2 bases and J by 3 bases, with 3 bases left in between. CDR1 is KGHDR, CDR2 SFDVKD, per germline. The CDR3 protein is CATSDSDYGYTF. Written as DNA, the CDR3 is TGTGCCACCAGTGATTCGGACTATGGCTACACCTTC.

This rearrangement joins TRBV5-8 to TRBJ1-1; 11 bases align to TRBD1. The germline V gene encodes CDR1 SGHTS and CDR2 YDEGEE. The CDR3 is 15 amino acids. J was trimmed by 7 bases and V by 0 bases; bases with no gene match: 5. CDR3 coding DNA: TGTGCCAGCAGCTTGGAGGGGGACAGGGGGTATGAAGCTTTCTTT. Translation gives CASSLEGDRGYEAFF.